Reported below is one T cell receptor beta chain. No antigen is known for it. V was pared by 3 bases and J by 4 bases, with 12 bases between. Germline V gene data show CDR1 as GTSNPN and CDR2 as SVGIG (reference sequence). The CDR3 has 13 amino acids. Samples came from axillary lymph nodes draining the breast cancer. The data stem from a study of breast tumors, draining lymph nodes, adjacent tissues. Study observations and caveats: Tumor T cell lymph node origin was a supported hypothesis, not proven. Most tumor T cells seemingly derive from lymph node, then expand in tumor. Tumor and nontumor repertoires were significantly more similar in luminal-like than in basal-like breast cancer. Tumor TCR diversity was below lymph nodes but above nontumor tissue.

TCRdb recomputed calls from the multiplex PCR reads with MiXCR, one row per CDR3 protein. The table shows about 230,000 distinct CDR3 sequences, with approximately 30% occurring only once. This receptor was identified in a female donor with breast cancer. Some clones in this sample may be carry-over from other donors' samples. The sample comprised axillary lymph node tissue. The rearrangement joins TRBV30 to TRBJ1-1; possibly TRBD1 for D (6 bases). In DNA form, the CDR3 reads TGTGCCTGGAGACAGGGACGGGGCACTGAAGCTTTCTTT. Its translation: CAWRQGRGTEAFF.